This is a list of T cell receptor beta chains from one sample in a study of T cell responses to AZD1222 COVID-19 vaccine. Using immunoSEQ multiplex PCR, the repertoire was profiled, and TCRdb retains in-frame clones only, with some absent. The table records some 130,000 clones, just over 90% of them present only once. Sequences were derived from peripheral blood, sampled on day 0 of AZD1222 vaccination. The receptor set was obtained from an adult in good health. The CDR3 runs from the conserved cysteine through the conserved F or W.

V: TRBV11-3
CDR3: CASSLGTESYEQYF

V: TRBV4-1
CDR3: CASSQDPDRVNYGYTF

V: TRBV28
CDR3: CASSFAGPGGSPLHF

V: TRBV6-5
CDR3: CASIGGGRRGELFF

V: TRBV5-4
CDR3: CASSLANNSPLHF

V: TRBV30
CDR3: CAWSAGGGQHTQYF

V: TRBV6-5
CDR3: CASRINSAGVGGYTF

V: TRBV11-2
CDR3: CASSRTAQETQYF

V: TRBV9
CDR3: CASSVGTSGGAKETQYF

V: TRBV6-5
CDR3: CASSYTGLGDTEAFF

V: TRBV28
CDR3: CASTSAGGAREGYTF

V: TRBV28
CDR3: CATRQGSTEAFF

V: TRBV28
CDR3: CASSFAFRGRDQPQHF

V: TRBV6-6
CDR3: CASSYSLGSPLHF

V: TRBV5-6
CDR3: CASSLVTSGNIQYF

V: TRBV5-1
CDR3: CASSLSPGGANVLTF

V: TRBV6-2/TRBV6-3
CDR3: CAISPHPGGRYEQYF

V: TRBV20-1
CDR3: CSASPNFYGYTF

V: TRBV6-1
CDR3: CASSEAGSYGYTF

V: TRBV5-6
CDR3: CASSLWGAGQPQHF

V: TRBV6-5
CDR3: CASSPHGGTQYF

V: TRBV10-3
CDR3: CAISDGGGEKLFF

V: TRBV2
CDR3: CASTAATGLLYNEQFF

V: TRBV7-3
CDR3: CASSPKGKTEAFF

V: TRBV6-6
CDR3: CASSYMTDNYGYTF

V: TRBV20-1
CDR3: CSASNWGSSTDTQYF

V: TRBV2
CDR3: CASRPIAVTDTQYF

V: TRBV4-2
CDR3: CASSQDFSGADYGYTF

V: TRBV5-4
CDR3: CASSRGQRDTGELFF

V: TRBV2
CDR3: CASSYQETQYF

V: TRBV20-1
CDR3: CSASWQNSNQPQHF

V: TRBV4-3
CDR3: CASSQDPSSIPDTQYF

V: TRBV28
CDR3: CASRRKYEQYF

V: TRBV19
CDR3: CASSIWVNEQFF

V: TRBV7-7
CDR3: CATTWGYDRSNSPLHF

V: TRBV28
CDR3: CASSPGGARGTQYF

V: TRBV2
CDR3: CASSGGYGYTF

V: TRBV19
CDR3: CASSLQGANTEAFF

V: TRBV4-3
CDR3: CASSQSPSGGYNEQFF

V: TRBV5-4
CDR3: CASSSPGQGRDGYTF

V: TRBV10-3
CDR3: CAITANSGNTIYF

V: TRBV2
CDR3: CASSEGTRTASTDTQYF

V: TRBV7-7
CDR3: CASSLQRTGELFF

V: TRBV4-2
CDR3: CASSQGRPLNTEAFF

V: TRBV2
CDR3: CASSRQGGSPLHF

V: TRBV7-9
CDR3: CASSSRGDQPQHF

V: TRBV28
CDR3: CASSYLRVGNRQLPYGYTF

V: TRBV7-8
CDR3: CASSSSAGQGGHEQYF

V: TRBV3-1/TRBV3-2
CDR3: CASSQLGNNEQFF

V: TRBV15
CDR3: CATSRPREGKGYTF

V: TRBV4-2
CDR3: CASSPVAQLNEKLFF

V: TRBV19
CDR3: CASSMGQAYEQYF

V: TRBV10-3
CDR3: CAISENLEADNNSPLHF

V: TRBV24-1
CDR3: CATSDVGSGNDEQFF

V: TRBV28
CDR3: CASRLGIQETQYF